This entry features one TCR beta chain sequence. Antigen: not known. PCR used 60 Vbeta primers and 13 Jbeta primers. Only in-frame clones appear in the TCRdb table, and some are missing; sequencing was by immunoSEQ multiplex PCR. The profile shows approximately 100,000 clones, more than 75% of them singletons. Germline V CDR1 and CDR2: SEHNR, FQNEAQ (reference sequence). V lost 8 bases and J 3 bases, leaving 14 bases between the germline ends. The CDR3 is 14 amino acids. The entry originates in a study of cytomegalovirus exposure and HLA in healthy donors. Overall study results and limits: Presence/absence analyses assumed roughly uniform sequencing depth across donors, which may not hold. Later analysis associated a missense DCLRE1C variant with TCR beta V- and J-gene trimming. The study designated over 150 TCR beta chains cytomegalovirus-associated.

The chain carries TRBV7-9 and TRBJ1-5; the D gene is possibly TRBD1 (5 bases). The sequence came from a woman between 45 and 65 years old in good health and CMV-seropositive. The source material was PBMCs. The CDR3 reads CASGFTGDNQPQHF. CDR3 nucleotide sequence: TGTGCCAGCGGTTTTACAGGTGACAATCAGCCCCAGCATTTT.